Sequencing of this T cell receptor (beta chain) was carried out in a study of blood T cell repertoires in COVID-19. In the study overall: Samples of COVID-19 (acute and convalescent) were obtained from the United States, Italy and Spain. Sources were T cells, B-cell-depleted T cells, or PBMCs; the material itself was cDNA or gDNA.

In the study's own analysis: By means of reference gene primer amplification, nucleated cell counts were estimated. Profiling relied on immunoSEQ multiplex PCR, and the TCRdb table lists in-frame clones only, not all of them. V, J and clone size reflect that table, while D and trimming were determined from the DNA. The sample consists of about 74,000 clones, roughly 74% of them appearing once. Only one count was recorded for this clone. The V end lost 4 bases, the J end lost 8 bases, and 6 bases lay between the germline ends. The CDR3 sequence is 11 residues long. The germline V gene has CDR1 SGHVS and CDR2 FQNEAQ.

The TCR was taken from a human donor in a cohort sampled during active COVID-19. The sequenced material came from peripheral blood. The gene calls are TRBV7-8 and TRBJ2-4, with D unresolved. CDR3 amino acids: CASSSGHIQYF. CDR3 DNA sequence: TGTGCCAGCAGCTCTGGGCACATTCAGTACTTC.